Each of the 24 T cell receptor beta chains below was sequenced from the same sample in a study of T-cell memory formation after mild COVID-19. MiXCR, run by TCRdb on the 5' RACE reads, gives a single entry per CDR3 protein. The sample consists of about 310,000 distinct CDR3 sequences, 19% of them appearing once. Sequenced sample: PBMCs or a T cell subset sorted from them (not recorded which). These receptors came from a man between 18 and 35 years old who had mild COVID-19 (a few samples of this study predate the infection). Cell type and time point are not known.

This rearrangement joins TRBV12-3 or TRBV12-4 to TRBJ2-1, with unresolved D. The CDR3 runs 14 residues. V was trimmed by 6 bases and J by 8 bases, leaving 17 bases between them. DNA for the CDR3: TGTGCCAGCAGCTTTGGCGCGGTACGGGATGAGCAGTTCTTC. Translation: CASSFGAVRDEQFF.

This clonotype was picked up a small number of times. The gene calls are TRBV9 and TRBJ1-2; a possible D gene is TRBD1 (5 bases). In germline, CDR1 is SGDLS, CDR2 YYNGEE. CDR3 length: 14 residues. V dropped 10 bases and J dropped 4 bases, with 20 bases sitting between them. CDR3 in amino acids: CAAGPDPGPYGYTF. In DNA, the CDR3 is TGTGCCGCAGGTCCTGATCCAGGGCCCTATGGCTACACCTTC.

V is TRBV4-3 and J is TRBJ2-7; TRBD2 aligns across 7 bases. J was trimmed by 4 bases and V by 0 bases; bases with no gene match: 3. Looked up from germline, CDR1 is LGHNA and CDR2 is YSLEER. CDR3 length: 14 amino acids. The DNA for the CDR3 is TGCGCCAGCAGCCAAGAGCGGGGGATTTACGAGCAGTACTTC. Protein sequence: CASSQERGIYEQYF.

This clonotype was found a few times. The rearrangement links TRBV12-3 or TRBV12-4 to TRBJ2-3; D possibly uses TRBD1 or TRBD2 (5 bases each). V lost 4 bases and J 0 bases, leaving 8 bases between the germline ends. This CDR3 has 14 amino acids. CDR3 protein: CASSSGPSTDTQYF. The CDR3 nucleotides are TGTGCCAGCAGTTCGGGGCCTAGCACAGATACGCAGTATTTT.

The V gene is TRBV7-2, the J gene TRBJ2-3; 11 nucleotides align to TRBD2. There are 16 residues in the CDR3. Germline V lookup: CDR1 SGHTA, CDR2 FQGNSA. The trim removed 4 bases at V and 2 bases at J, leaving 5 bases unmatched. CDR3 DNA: TGTGCCAGCAGCTGGCGACTAGCGGGGATCACAGATACGCAGTATTTT. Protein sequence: CASSWRLAGITDTQYF.

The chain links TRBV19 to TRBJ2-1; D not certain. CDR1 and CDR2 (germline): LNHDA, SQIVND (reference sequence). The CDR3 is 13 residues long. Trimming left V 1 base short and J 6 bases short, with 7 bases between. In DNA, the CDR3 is TGTGCCAGTAGTATAGCTCTCGGCAATGAGCAGTTCTTC. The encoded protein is CASSIALGNEQFF.

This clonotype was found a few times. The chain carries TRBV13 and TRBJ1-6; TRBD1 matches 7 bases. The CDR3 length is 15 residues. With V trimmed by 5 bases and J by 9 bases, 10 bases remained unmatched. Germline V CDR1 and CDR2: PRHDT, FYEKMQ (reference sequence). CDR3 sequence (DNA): TGTGCCAGCAGCCCGGACAGGTGGGCCGGTTCACCCCTCCACTTT. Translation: CASSPDRWAGSPLHF.

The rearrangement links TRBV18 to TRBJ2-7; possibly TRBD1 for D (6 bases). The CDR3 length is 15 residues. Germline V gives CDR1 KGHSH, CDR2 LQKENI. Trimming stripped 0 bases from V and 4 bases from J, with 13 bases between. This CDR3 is CASSPPGAGRYEQYF. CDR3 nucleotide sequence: TGTGCCAGCTCACCACCGGGGGCAGGACGTTACGAGCAGTACTTC.

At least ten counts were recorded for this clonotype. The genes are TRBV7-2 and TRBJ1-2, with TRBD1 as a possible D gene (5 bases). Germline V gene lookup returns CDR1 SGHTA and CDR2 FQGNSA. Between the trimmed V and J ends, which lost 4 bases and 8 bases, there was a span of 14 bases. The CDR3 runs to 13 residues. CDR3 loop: CASSSRVGGGYTF. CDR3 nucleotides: TGTGCCAGCAGCTCAAGGGTGGGGGGAGGCTACACCTTC. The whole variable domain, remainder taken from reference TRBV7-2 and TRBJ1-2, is GAGVSQSPSNKVTEKGKDVELRCDPISGHTALYWYRQSLGQGLEFLIYFQGNSAPDKSGLPSDRFSAERTGGSVSTLTIQRTQQEDSAVYLCASSSRVGGGYTFGSGTRLTVV.

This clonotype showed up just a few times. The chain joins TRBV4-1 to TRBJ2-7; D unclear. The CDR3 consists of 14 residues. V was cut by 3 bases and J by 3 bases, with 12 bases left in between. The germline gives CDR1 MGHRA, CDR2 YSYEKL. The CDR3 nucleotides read TGCGCCAGCAGCCACGGTACGGAAGACTACGAGCAGTACTTC. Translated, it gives CASSHGTEDYEQYF.

Here the CDR3 reads CASSPGTYEQYV. The CDR3 coding sequence is TGTGCCAGCAGCCCAGGAACCTACGAGCAGTACGTC. The V and J genes are TRBV12-3 or TRBV12-4 and TRBJ2-7; D call uncertain. The CDR3 sequence is 12 residues long. V gave up 6 bases and J gave up 2 bases, with 8 bases separating them.

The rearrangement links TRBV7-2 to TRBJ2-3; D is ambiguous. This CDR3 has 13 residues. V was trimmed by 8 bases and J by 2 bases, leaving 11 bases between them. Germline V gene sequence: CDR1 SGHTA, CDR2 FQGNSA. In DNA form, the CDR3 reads TGTGCCAGCGTCCGGGTCTTCACAGATACGCAGTATTTT. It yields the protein CASVRVFTDTQYF.

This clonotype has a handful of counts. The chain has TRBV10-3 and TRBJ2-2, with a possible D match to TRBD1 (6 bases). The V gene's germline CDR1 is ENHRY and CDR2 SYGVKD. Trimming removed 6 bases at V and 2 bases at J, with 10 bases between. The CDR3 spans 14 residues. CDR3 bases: TGTGCCATCAGCCTCGGGACAAACACCGGGGAGCTGTTTTTT. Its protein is CAISLGTNTGELFF.

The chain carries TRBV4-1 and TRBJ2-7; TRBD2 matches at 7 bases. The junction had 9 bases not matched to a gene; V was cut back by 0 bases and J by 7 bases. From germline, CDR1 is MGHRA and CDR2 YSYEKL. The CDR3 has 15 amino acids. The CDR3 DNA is TGCGCCAGCAGCCAAGACCAGCGGGGCTATGGAGAGCAGTACTTC. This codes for CASSQDQRGYGEQYF.

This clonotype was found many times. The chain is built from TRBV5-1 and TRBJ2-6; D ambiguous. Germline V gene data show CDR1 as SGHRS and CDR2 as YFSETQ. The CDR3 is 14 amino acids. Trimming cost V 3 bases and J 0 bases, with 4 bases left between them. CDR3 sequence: CASSSRSGANVLTF. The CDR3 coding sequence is TGCGCCAGCAGCTCACGCTCTGGGGCCAACGTCCTGACTTTC.

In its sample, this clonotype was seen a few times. The CDR3 here is CASSQEQGWEQYF. CDR3 DNA sequence: TGCGCCAGCAGCCAGGAACAGGGATGGGAGCAGTACTTC. The chain is built from TRBV4-3 and TRBJ2-7; D possibly corresponds to TRBD1 (6 bases). Deletions cut 3 bases from V and 7 bases from J, with 13 bases between. This CDR3 region has 13 residues. Germline V gene sequence: CDR1 LGHNA, CDR2 YSLEER.

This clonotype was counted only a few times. CDR3 region: CASSPYINPEAFF. The CDR3 nucleotides read TGTGCCAGCAGCCCGTATATTAACCCTGAAGCTTTCTTT. The V and J genes are TRBV7-2 and TRBJ1-1; no clear D gene. Between the trimmed V and J ends, which lost 5 bases and 6 bases, there was a span of 13 bases. Looked up from germline, CDR1 is SGHTA and CDR2 is FQGNSA. This CDR3 spans 13 amino acids.

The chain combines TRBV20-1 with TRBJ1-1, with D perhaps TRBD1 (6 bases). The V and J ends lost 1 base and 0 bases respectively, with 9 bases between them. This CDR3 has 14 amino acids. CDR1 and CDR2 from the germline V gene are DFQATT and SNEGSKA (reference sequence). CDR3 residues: CSARAGAMNTEAFF. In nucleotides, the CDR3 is TGCAGTGCTAGAGCGGGGGCTATGAACACTGAAGCTTTCTTT.

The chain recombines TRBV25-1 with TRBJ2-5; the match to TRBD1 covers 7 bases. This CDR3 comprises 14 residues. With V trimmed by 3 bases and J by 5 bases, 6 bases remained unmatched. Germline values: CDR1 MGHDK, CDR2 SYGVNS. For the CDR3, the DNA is TGTGCCAGCAGTGACCGGACAGGTTACGAGACCCAGTACTTC. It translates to CASSDRTGYETQYF. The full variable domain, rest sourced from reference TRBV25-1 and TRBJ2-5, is EADIYQTPRYLVIGTGKKITLECSQTMGHDKMYWYQQDPGMELHLIHYSYGVNSTEKGDLSSESTVSRIRTEHFPLTLESARPSHTSQYLCASSDRTGYETQYFGPGTRLLVL.

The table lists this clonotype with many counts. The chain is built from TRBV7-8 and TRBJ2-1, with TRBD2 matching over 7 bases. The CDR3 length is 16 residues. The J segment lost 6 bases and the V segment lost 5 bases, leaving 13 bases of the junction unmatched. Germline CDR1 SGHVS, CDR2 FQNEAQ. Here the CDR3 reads CASSPRERGVFNEQFF. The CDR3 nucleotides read TGTGCCAGCAGCCCGAGGGAGCGGGGAGTGTTCAATGAGCAGTTCTTC.

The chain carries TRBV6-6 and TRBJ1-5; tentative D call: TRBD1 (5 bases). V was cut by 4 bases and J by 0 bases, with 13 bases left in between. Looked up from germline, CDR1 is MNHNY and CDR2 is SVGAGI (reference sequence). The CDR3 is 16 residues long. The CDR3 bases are TGTGCCAGCAGTTCTATTGGGGACTATAGCAATCAGCCCCAGCATTTT. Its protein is CASSSIGDYSNQPQHF.

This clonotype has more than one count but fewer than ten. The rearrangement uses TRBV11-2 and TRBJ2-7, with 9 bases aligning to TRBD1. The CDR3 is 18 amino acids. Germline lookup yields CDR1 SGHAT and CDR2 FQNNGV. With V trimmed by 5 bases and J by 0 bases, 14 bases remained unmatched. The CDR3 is CASSLRVGGQGTSYEQYF. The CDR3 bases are TGTGCCAGCAGCCTACGAGTAGGGGGACAGGGCACCTCCTACGAGCAGTACTTC.

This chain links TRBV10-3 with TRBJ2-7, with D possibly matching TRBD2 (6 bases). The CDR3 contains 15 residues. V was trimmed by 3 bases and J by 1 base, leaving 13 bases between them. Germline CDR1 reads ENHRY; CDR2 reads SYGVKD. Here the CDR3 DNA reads TGTGCCATCAGTGACCTGGGAGGCACTTCCTACGAGCAGTACTTC. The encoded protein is CAISDLGGTSYEQYF.

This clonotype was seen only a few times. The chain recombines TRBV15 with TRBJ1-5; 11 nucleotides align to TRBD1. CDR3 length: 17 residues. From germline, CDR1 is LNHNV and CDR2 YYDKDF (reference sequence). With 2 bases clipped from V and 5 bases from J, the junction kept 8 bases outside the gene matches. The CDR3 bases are TGTGCCACCAGCAGACCCTTGGCGGGACAGGGGGATCAGCCCCAGCATTTT. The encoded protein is CATSRPLAGQGDQPQHF.